This T cell receptor (beta chain) was captured by sequencing in a study of identifying expanded T cells in peripheral blood. Trimming left V 10 bases short and J 4 bases short, with 19 bases between. Looked up from germline, CDR1 is LNHDA and CDR2 is SQIVND (reference sequence). This CDR3 comprises 14 residues. Study observations and caveats: Variance in clone template counts between roughly two-week samples significantly increased with total template count across all healthy donors.

Using immunoSEQ multiplex PCR, the repertoire was profiled, and TCRdb retains in-frame clones only, with some absent. The data contain more than 65,000 clones, roughly 90% of them singletons. As regards this clone: Its target is unknown.

This chain joins TRBV19 and TRBJ1-2, with D perhaps TRBD1 (6 bases). The receptor was derived from a person aged 18 to 69 in good health. The sample taken for sequencing was blood. CDR3 in DNA: TGTGCCACGACGTTCAGGGGATCGGGCTATGGCTACACCTTC. Translating gives CATTFRGSGYGYTF.